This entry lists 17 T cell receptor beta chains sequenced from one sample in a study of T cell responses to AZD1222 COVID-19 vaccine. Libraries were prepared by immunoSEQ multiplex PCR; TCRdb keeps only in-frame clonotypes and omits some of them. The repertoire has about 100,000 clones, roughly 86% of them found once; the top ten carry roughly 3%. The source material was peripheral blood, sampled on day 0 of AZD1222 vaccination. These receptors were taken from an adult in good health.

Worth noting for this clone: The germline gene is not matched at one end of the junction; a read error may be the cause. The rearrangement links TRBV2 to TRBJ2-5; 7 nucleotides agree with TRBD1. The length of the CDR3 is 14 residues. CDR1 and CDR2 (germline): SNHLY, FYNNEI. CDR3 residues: CASREGTAGETQYF. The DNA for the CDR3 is TGTGCCAGCAGAGAAGGGACAGCCGGAGAGACCCAGTACTTC.

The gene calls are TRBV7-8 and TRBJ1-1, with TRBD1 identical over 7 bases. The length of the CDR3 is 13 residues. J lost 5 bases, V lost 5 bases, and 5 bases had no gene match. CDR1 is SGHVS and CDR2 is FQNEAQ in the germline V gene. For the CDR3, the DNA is TGTGCCAGCAGCCGACAGGGCAATACTGAAGCTTTCTTT. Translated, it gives CASSRQGNTEAFF.

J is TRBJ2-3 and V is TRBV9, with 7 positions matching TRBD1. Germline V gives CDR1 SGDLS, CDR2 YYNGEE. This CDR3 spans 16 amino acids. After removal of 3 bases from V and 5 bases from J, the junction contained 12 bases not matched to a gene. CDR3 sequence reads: CASSAQGGGLQDTQYF. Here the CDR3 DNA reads TGTGCCAGCAGCGCTCAAGGGGGCGGTTTGCAAGATACGCAGTATTTT.

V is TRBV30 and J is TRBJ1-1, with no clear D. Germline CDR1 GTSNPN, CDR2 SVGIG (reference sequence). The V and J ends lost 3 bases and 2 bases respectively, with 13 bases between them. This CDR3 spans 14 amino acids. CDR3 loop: CAWRWVQSNTEAFF. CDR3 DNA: TGTGCCTGGAGGTGGGTCCAGTCCAACACTGAAGCTTTCTTT.

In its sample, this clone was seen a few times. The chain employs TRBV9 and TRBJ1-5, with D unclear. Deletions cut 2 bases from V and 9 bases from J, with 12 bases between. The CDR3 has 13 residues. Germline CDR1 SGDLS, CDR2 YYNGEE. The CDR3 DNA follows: TGTGCCAGCAGCGTGCTAGCTCGGGGGCCCCAGCATTTT. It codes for CASSVLARGPQHF.

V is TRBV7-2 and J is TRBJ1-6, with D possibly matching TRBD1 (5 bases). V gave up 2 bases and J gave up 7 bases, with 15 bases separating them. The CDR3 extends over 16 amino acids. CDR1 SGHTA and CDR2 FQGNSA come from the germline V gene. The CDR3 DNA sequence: TGTGCCAGCAGCTTAAGGATGGGGGTCCAAAATTCACCCCTCCACTTT. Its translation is CASSLRMGVQNSPLHF. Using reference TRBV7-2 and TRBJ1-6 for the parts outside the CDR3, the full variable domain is GAGVSQSPSNKVTEKGKDVELRCDPISGHTALYWYRQSLGQGLEFLIYFQGNSAPDKSGLPSDRFSAERTGGSVSTLTIQRTQQEDSAVYLCASSLRMGVQNSPLHFGNGTRLTVT.

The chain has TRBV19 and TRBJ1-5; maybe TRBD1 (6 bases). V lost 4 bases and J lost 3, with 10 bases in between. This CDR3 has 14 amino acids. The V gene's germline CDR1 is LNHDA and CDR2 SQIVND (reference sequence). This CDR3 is CASSKGDHNQPQHF. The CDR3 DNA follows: TGTGCCAGTAGTAAGGGGGATCACAATCAGCCCCAGCATTTT.

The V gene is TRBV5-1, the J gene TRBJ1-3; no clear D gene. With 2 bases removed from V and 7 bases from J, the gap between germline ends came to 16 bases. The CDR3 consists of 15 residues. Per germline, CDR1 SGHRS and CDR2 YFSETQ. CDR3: CASSLAFVATNTIYF. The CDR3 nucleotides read TGCGCCAGCAGCTTAGCCTTTGTAGCTACGAACACCATATATTTT. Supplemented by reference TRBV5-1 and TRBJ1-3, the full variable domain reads KAGVTQTPRYLIKTRGQQVTLSCSPISGHRSVSWYQQTPGQGLQFLFEYFSETQRNKGNFPGRFSGRQFSNSRSEMNVSTLELGDSALYLCASSLAFVATNTIYFGEGSWLTVV.

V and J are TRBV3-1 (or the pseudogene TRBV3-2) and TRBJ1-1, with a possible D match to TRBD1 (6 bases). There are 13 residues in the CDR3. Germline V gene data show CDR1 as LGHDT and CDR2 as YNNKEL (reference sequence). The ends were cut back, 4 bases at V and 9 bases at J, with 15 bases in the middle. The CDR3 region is CASSPWGQGQAFF. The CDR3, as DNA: TGTGCCAGCAGCCCTTGGGGCCAGGGGCAAGCTTTCTTT.

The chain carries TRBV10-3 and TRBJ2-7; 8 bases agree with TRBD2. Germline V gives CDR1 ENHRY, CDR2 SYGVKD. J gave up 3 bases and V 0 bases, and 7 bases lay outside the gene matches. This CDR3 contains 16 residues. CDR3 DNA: TGTGCCATCAGTGAGTCGGGGACTAGAGGGTTCTACGAGCAGTACTTC. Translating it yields CAISESGTRGFYEQYF.

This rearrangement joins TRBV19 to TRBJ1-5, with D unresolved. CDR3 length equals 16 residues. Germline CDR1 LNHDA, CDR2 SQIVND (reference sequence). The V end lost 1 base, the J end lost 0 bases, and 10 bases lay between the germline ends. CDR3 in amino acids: CASSIATFYSNQPQHF. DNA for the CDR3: TGTGCCAGTAGTATAGCCACGTTCTATAGCAATCAGCCCCAGCATTTT. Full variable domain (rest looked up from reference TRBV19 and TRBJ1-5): DGGITQSPKYLFRKEGQNVTLSCEQNLNHDAMYWYRQDPGQGLRLIYYSQIVNDFQKGDIAEGYSVSREKKESFPLTVTSAQKNPTAFYLCASSIATFYSNQPQHFGDGTRLSIL.

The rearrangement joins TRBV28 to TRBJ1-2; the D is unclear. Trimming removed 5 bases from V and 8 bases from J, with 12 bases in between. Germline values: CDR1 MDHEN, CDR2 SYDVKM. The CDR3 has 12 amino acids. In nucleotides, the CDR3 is TGTGCCAGCAGTCCTAGGGCCAGCGGCTACACCTTC. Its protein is CASSPRASGYTF.

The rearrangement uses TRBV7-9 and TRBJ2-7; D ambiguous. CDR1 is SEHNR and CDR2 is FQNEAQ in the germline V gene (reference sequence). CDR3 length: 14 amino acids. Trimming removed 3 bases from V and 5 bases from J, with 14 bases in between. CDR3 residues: CASSFGGPADEQYF. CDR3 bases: TGTGCCAGCAGCTTCGGCGGTCCCGCAGACGAGCAGTACTTC.

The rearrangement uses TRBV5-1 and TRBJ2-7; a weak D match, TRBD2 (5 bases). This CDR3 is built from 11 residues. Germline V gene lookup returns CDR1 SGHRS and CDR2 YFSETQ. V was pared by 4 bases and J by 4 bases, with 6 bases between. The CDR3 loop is CASSGEYEQYF. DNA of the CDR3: TGCGCCAGCAGCGGGGAGTACGAGCAGTACTTC.

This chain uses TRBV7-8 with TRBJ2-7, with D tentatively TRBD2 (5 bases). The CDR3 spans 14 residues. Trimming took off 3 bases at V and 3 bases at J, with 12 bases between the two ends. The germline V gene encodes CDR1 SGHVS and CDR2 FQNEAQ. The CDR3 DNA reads TGTGCCAGCAGCTTCGGGATCGGCTTCTACGAGCAGTACTTC. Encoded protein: CASSFGIGFYEQYF.

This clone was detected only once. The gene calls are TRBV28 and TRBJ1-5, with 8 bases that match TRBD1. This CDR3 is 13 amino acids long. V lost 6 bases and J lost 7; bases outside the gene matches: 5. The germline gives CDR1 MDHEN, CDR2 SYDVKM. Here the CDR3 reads CASRDRVRQPQHF. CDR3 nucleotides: TGTGCCAGCAGGGACAGGGTCCGACAGCCCCAGCATTTT.

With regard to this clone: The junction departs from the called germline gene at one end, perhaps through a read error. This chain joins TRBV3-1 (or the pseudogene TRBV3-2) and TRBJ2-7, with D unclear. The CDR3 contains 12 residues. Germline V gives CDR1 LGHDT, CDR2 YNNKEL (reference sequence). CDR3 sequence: CASRQESYEQYF. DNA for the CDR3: TGTGCCAGCAGACAAGAATCTTACGAGCAGTACTTC.